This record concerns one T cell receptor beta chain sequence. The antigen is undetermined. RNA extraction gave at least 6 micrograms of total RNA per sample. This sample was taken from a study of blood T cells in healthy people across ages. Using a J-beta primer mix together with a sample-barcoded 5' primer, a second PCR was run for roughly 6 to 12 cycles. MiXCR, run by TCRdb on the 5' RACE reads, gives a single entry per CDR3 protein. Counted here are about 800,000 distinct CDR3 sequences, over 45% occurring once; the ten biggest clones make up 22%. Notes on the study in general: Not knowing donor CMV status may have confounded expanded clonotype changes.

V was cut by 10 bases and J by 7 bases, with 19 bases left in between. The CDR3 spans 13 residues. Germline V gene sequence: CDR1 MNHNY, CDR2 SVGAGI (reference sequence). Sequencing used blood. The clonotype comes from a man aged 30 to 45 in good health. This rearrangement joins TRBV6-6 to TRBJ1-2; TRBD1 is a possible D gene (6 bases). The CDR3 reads CATKPDSYCGYTF. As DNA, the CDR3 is TGTGCCACCAAACCGGACAGCTACTGTGGCTACACCTTC.